The 30 T cell receptor beta chains below were found in one sample sequenced in a study of blood T cells in healthy people across ages. A sample-barcoded 5' primer and a J-beta primer mix were used in a second PCR of roughly 7 to 11 cycles. TCRdb recomputed calls from the 5' RACE reads with MiXCR, one row per CDR3 protein. This sample has fewer than 2 million distinct CDR3 sequences, with around 40% found just once. Sequences were obtained from blood. Receptors were obtained from a human donor in good health.

V gene TRBV12-3 or TRBV12-4 combines with J gene TRBJ1-1; possibly TRBD1 for D (6 bases). With 8 bases removed from V and 5 bases from J, the gap between germline ends came to 12 bases. The CDR3 sequence is 12 residues long. In DNA form, the CDR3 reads TGTGCCAGCCAGGGGTCGGGTACTGAAGCTTTCTTT. It translates to CASQGSGTEAFF.

The rearrangement joins TRBV20-1 to TRBJ2-1, with D unresolved. The ends were cut back, 3 bases at V and 3 bases at J, with 12 bases in the middle. In germline, CDR1 is DFQATT, CDR2 SNEGSKA (reference sequence). The CDR3 is 14 amino acids. The CDR3 coding sequence is TGCAGTGCTAGGGAGTCGAACCACTACAATGAGCAGTTCTTC. Translation gives CSARESNHYNEQFF.

This clonotype was recorded only once. The chain has TRBV24-1 and TRBJ2-3; D is possibly TRBD1 (5 bases). The length of the CDR3 is 16 residues. CDR1 KGHDR and CDR2 SFDVKD come from the germline V gene. V was shortened by 4 bases and J by 1 base, with 14 bases between the two germline ends. CDR3 coding DNA: TGTGCCACCAGTGACTCAGACAGAATGGGCACAGATACGCAGTATTTT. Its translation is CATSDSDRMGTDTQYF.

J is TRBJ2-5 and V is TRBV24-1, with D perhaps matching TRBD1 or TRBD2 (6 bases each). With the DNA end fitting TRBJ2-7 better, the J assignment may be wrong. CDR3 size: 13 residues. Germline CDR1 is KGHDR and CDR2 is SFDVKD. The CDR3 DNA sequence: TGTGCCACCAGTGGGGGGGCCAGCCACGAGCAGTACTTC. Protein product: CATSGGASHEQYF.

This chain connects TRBV11-1 to TRBJ2-3, with no clear D. The V end lost 5 bases, the J end lost 3 bases, and 18 bases lay between the germline ends. Germline V gives CDR1 SGHAT, CDR2 FQDESV (reference sequence). The CDR3 runs 16 residues. The CDR3 reads CASSPFPVIRTDTQYF. The DNA of the CDR3 is TGTGCCAGCAGCCCGTTCCCGGTCATACGGACAGATACGCAGTATTTT.

The gene calls are TRBV20-1 and TRBJ2-1; the D gene is possibly TRBD2 (5 bases). V was shortened by 4 bases and J by 7 bases, with 17 bases between the two germline ends. The CDR3 is 14 residues long. CDR1 DFQATT and CDR2 SNEGSKA come from the germline V gene (reference sequence). The CDR3, as DNA: TGCAGTGCTACCCCCCCTGAGCGGAGGAATGAGCAGTTCTTC. It encodes CSATPPERRNEQFF.

The rearrangement links TRBV4-3 to TRBJ2-7; maybe TRBD1 (6 bases). Germline assignment: CDR1 LGHNA and CDR2 YSLEER. This CDR3 region has 15 residues. With 0 bases removed from V and 2 bases from J, the gap between germline ends came to 11 bases. CDR3 sequence reads: CASSQEQGPTYEQYF. CDR3 DNA: TGCGCCAGCAGCCAAGAGCAGGGGCCTACCTACGAGCAGTACTTC.

CDR3 DNA sequence: TGTGCCATCAGTGAGCAGACTAGCGGGGACCTCTCCTACAATGAGCAGTTCTTC. Encoded protein: CAISEQTSGDLSYNEQFF. The V gene is TRBV10-3, the J gene TRBJ2-1; 11 nucleotides match TRBD2. The CDR3 length is 18 residues. J was trimmed by 0 bases and V by 2 bases; bases with no gene match: 6. Germline CDR1 and CDR2: ENHRY and SYGVKD.

The chain is built from TRBV11-2 and TRBJ2-1; D is perhaps TRBD1 (7 bases). Germline lookup yields CDR1 SGHAT and CDR2 FQNNGV. V dropped 1 base and J dropped 1 base, with 14 bases sitting between them. The CDR3 totals 17 residues. CDR3 sequence: CASSLGWRGRSYNEQFF. CDR3 bases: TGTGCCAGCAGCTTAGGTTGGAGGGGGCGTTCCTACAATGAGCAGTTCTTC.

This clonotype was found a few times. The genes are TRBV28 and TRBJ1-1, with TRBD1 matching 8 bases. There are 15 residues in the CDR3. J lost 4 bases, V lost 1 base, and 5 bases had no gene match. Germline assignment: CDR1 MDHEN and CDR2 SYDVKM. The CDR3 DNA follows: TGTGCCAGCAGTTTATTTTACAGGGGGAGCACTGAAGCTTTCTTT. Its protein is CASSLFYRGSTEAFF.

The chain carries TRBV18 and TRBJ1-2; TRBD1 is a possible D gene (5 bases). The CDR3 has 16 residues. The germline V gene encodes CDR1 KGHSH and CDR2 LQKENI. Between the trimmed V and J ends, which lost 4 bases and 2 bases, there was a span of 17 bases. The CDR3: CASSLNSGTTNYGYTF. The DNA for the CDR3 is TGTGCCAGCTCACTAAACTCCGGGACTACAAACTATGGCTACACCTTC.

This clonotype was seen just once. This rearrangement joins TRBV7-9 to TRBJ2-1; TRBD1 or TRBD2 may be the D gene (5 bases each). Germline V gives CDR1 SEHNR, CDR2 FQNEAQ (reference sequence). This CDR3 spans 14 amino acids. The V end lost 4 bases, the J end lost 5 bases, and 12 bases lay between the germline ends. The CDR3 loop is CASSSPRGDNEQFF. CDR3 DNA sequence: TGTGCCAGCAGCTCCCCTAGAGGGGACAATGAGCAGTTCTTC.

The chain joins TRBV7-2 to TRBJ2-5, with TRBD2 identical over 13 bases. The J call may be in error: the DNA end matches TRBJ2-7 better. CDR3 length equals 16 residues. Germline V gives CDR1 SGHTA, CDR2 FQGNSA. CDR3 sequence reads: CASSWGLAGRLSEQYF. In nucleotides, the CDR3 is TGTGCCAGCAGCTGGGGACTAGCGGGGAGACTATCCGAGCAGTACTTC.

V usage is TRBV27 and J usage is TRBJ1-2, with a tentative D call TRBD1 (6 bases). The V end was cut by 6 bases, the J end by 4 bases, with 18 bases between. The CDR3 extends over 15 amino acids. The germline gives CDR1 MNHEY, CDR2 SMNVEV (reference sequence). The CDR3 DNA follows: TGTGCCAGCAGCCCCAGCAGGGGCTTCGCCTATGGCTACACCTTC. Translated, it gives CASSPSRGFAYGYTF.

This clonotype was recorded a few times. The chain employs TRBV9 and TRBJ1-2; D possibly corresponds to TRBD1 (6 bases). CDR3 length: 15 residues. Germline CDR1 is SGDLS and CDR2 is YYNGEE. Trimming removed 0 bases at V and 1 base at J, with 10 bases between. CDR3 region: CASSVAGGGNYGYTF. CDR3 in DNA: TGTGCCAGCAGCGTAGCAGGAGGGGGTAACTATGGCTACACCTTC. Looking up the rest from reference TRBV9 and TRBJ1-2 gives the full variable domain: DSGVTQTPKHLITATGQRVTLRCSPRSGDLSVYWYQQSLDQGLQFLIQYYNGEERAKGNILERFSAQQFPDLHSELNLSSLELGDSALYFCASSVAGGGNYGYTFGSGTRLTVV.

This chain uses TRBV7-2 with TRBJ1-4; no definite D call. CDR1 SGHTA and CDR2 FQGNSA come from the germline V gene. V dropped 6 bases and J dropped 3 bases, with 11 bases sitting between them. CDR3 length: 14 amino acids. Here the CDR3 reads CASRNTVANEKLFF. CDR3 bases: TGTGCCAGCAGAAATACGGTGGCTAATGAAAAACTGTTTTTT.

This chain links TRBV7-9 with TRBJ1-2, with TRBD1 matching 9 bases. With 4 bases clipped from V and 8 bases from J, the junction kept 5 bases outside the gene matches. CDR1 and CDR2 from the germline V gene are SEHNR and FQNEAQ (reference sequence). The CDR3 is made up of 13 amino acids. The DNA of the CDR3 is TGTGCCAGCAGCTGGGGACAGGGAGAGGGCTACACCTTC. Translating it yields CASSWGQGEGYTF.

This clonotype has ten or more counts. V is TRBV7-9 and J is TRBJ2-7; no definite D call. The CDR3 spans 13 residues. Deletions cut 3 bases from V and 0 bases from J, with 6 bases between. Per germline, CDR1 SEHNR and CDR2 FQNEAQ (reference sequence). The CDR3: CASSLDVSYEQYF. The CDR3 bases are TGTGCCAGCAGCTTGGACGTCTCCTACGAGCAGTACTTC.

J is TRBJ2-5 and V is TRBV21-1; the table's D call of TRBD1 was not tested on the DNA. TRBV21-1 is a known pseudogene. The CDR3 contains 16 residues. CDR3 DNA sequence: TGTGCCAGCAGCACACCCCGGCCGGATTGTGGGGAGACCCAGTACTTC. The encoded protein is CASSTPRPDCGETQYF.

The chain recombines TRBV2 with TRBJ2-3; D is unclear. Deletions cut 2 bases from V and 2 bases from J, with 8 bases between. From germline, CDR1 is SNHLY and CDR2 FYNNEI. This CDR3 has 14 amino acids. CDR3 sequence (DNA): TGTGCCAGCAGTGAATCGGTTACCACAGATACGCAGTATTTT. It specifies CASSESVTTDTQYF.

The chain joins TRBV27 to TRBJ2-1; D gene uncertain. The CDR3 spans 12 residues. Trimming shortened V by 5 bases and J by 5 bases, and 7 bases separated the two germline ends. The germline V gene encodes CDR1 MNHEY and CDR2 SMNVEV (reference sequence). The CDR3 DNA sequence: TGTGCCAGCAGTAAGCAGAACAATGAGCAGTTCTTC. Protein: CASSKQNNEQFF.

J is TRBJ2-1 and V is TRBV12-3 or TRBV12-4, with 10 bases aligning to TRBD1. The length of the CDR3 is 18 residues. J was trimmed by 13 bases and V by 0 bases; bases with no gene match: 18. As DNA, the CDR3 is TGTGCCAGCAGTTTAGCGCTAATGGGGGACAGGGGACGAGAGACCCAGTTCTTC. It encodes CASSLALMGDRGRETQFF.

The J gene is TRBJ2-7, the V gene TRBV14; D remains ambiguous. TRBJ2-5 explains the end of the DNA better; the J call may be wrong. Germline CDR1 SGHDN, CDR2 FVKESK. This CDR3 comprises 13 residues. The CDR3 is CASSQDYVGTQYF. CDR3 sequence (DNA): TGTGCCAGCAGCCAAGATTATGTGGGGACCCAGTACTTC.

V and J are TRBV28 and TRBJ1-1; maybe TRBD1 (5 bases). The ends were cut back, 3 bases at V and 9 bases at J, with 14 bases in the middle. In germline, CDR1 is MDHEN, CDR2 SYDVKM. This CDR3 has 13 amino acids. The DNA for the CDR3 is TGTGCCAGCAGTTTCTTACAGGAGCGTAAAGCTTTCTTT. Translating gives CASSFLQERKAFF. Based on the CDR3 plus reference TRBV28 and TRBJ1-1, the full variable domain is DVKVTQSSRYLVKRTGEKVFLECVQDMDHENMFWYRQDPGLGLRLIYFSYDVKMKEKGDIPEGYSVSREKKERFSLILESASTNQTSMYLCASSFLQERKAFFGQGTRLTVV.

This clonotype was counted only a few times. The chain uses TRBV29-1 and TRBJ1-2, with TRBD1 identical over 8 bases. Looked up from germline, CDR1 is SQVTM and CDR2 is ANQGSEA. V gave up 6 bases and J gave up 11 bases; unmatched junction bases: 11. This CDR3 has 12 residues. This CDR3 is CSVKMAGGVYTF. CDR3 nucleotides: TGCAGCGTGAAGATGGCAGGGGGCGTATACACCTTC.

The rearrangement links TRBV29-1 to TRBJ1-2; 7 nucleotides align to TRBD1. The V and J ends lost 2 bases and 3 bases, in that order; junction bases with no gene match: 6. The germline CDR1 and CDR2 sequences are SQVTM and ANQGSEA. This CDR3 has 14 amino acids. The DNA of the CDR3 is TGCAGCGTTGAATCCCAGACAGGGCACTATGGCTACACCTTC. This encodes CSVESQTGHYGYTF.

The CDR3 loop reads CSVLTGDSNQPQHF. The CDR3 coding sequence is TGCAGCGTTTTAACAGGTGATAGCAATCAGCCCCAGCATTTT. V and J are TRBV29-1 and TRBJ1-5; perhaps TRBD1 as D (5 bases). Germline CDR1 is SQVTM and CDR2 is ANQGSEA. The germline V and J ends were trimmed by 5 bases and 0 bases, with 11 bases remaining between them. The CDR3 spans 14 residues.

This clonotype turned up a few times. The chain is built from TRBV10-3 and TRBJ1-2; D might be TRBD1 (5 bases). V shed 11 bases and J shed 8 bases, with 21 bases lying between them. This CDR3 comprises 13 residues. Germline values: CDR1 ENHRY, CDR2 SYGVKD. The CDR3 nucleotides are TGTGCCGTTTACCGGGACCTCCCTCCCGGCTACACCTTC. Translating gives CAVYRDLPPGYTF.

This clonotype was found a few times. The chain uses TRBV6-5 and TRBJ1-2; the D gene is possibly TRBD1 (6 bases). Germline CDR1 and CDR2: MNHEY and SVGAGI. The CDR3 has 13 residues. V lost 5 bases, J lost 3 bases, and 10 bases lay in between. CDR3 nucleotides: TGTGCCAGCAGTAACCCAGGGGACTATGGCTACACCTTC. Translation gives CASSNPGDYGYTF.

This clonotype appeared once. This sequence joins TRBV7-9 and TRBJ1-5; D is ambiguous. The germline V gene has CDR1 SEHNR and CDR2 FQNEAQ (reference sequence). CDR3 length: 15 amino acids. V was pared by 2 bases and J by 4 bases, with 12 bases between. The CDR3 loop is CASSLTWTGNQPQHF. In DNA, the CDR3 is TGTGCCAGCAGCTTAACGTGGACGGGGAATCAGCCCCAGCATTTT.